The next 18 T cell receptor beta chains were all read from a single sample in a study of shared clonotypes between healthy human individuals. Profiling relied on immunoSEQ multiplex PCR, and the TCRdb table lists in-frame clones only, not all of them. The sample contains under 750,000 clones, roughly 72% of which appear only once. The sequenced material came from memory CD4+ T cells sorted from blood. The subset was: CD45RA-negative fraction. Receptor source: a woman aged 25 to 45 in good health.

CDR3 coding DNA: TGCGCCAGCAGCCAAGAGTTCCTAGCGGCTAGCTCCTACAATGAGCAGTTCTTC. Residues: CASSQEFLAASSYNEQFF. The rearrangement links TRBV4-1 to TRBJ2-1, with 7 bases identical to TRBD2. CDR1 is MGHRA, CDR2 YSYEKL, per germline. The trim removed 0 bases at V and 0 bases at J, leaving 8 bases unmatched. The CDR3 covers 18 residues.

The chain combines TRBV2 with TRBJ1-5; TRBD1 matches 8 bases. The CDR3 totals 14 residues. V lost 9 bases to trimming and J lost 5 bases; unmatched junction nucleotides: 9. Per the germline V gene, CDR1 is SNHLY and CDR2 is FYNNEI. CDR3 loop: CASTLQGGDQPQHF. The CDR3 DNA reads as TGTGCCAGTACCTTACAGGGGGGGGATCAGCCCCAGCATTTT.

The chain has TRBV5-1 and TRBJ2-2, with D tentatively TRBD2 (6 bases). The CDR3 is made up of 15 amino acids. Germline CDR1 reads SGHRS; CDR2 reads YFSETQ. V was pared by 6 bases and J by 3 bases, with 15 bases between. CDR3 sequence: CASKLVAADTGELFF. The CDR3, as DNA: TGCGCCAGCAAACTCGTAGCGGCCGACACCGGGGAGCTGTTTTTT.

The chain carries TRBV9 and TRBJ2-2; TRBD1 matches 9 bases. From germline, CDR1 is SGDLS and CDR2 YYNGEE. CDR3 length: 16 amino acids. The V segment lost 0 bases and the J segment 5 bases; nucleotides outside the gene matches: 5. The CDR3 DNA is TGTGCCAGCAGCGTAGTAGGGACAGGGATAACCGGGGAGCTGTTTTTT. It codes for CASSVVGTGITGELFF. Using reference TRBV9 and TRBJ2-2 for the parts outside the CDR3, the full variable domain is DSGVTQTPKHLITATGQRVTLRCSPRSGDLSVYWYQQSLDQGLQFLIQYYNGEERAKGNILERFSAQQFPDLHSELNLSSLELGDSALYFCASSVVGTGITGELFFGEGSRLTVL.

This clone came up once. Sequence at one end of the junction differs from germline and may be a read error. The rearrangement links TRBV5-1 to TRBJ2-7; possibly TRBD1 for D (6 bases). This CDR3 region has 13 residues. The germline gives CDR1 SGHRS, CDR2 YFSETQ. Written as DNA, the CDR3 is TGTGCCAGCAGCTTAAGTTCAGGGGTCGAGCAGTACTTC. This gives the protein CASSLSSGVEQYF.

J is TRBJ1-3 and V is TRBV5-1; TRBD1 might be the D (5 bases). V was shortened by 4 bases and J by 0 bases, with 11 bases between the two germline ends. This CDR3 has 15 residues. Germline CDR1 SGHRS, CDR2 YFSETQ. The CDR3 sequence is CASSTNGGSGNTIYF. As DNA, the CDR3 is TGCGCCAGCAGCACGAACGGGGGCTCTGGAAACACCATATATTTT.

The rearrangement uses TRBV18 and TRBJ2-7; possible D gene TRBD2, 7 bases. Germline CDR1 is KGHSH and CDR2 is LQKENI. The CDR3 runs to 16 residues. The V end lost 3 bases, the J end lost 4 bases, and 19 bases lay between the germline ends. The CDR3 region has the DNA TGTGCCAGCTCACCTCCCTCGGGGGGCTATTCATACGAGCAGTACTTC. This sequence encodes CASSPPSGGYSYEQYF.

This clone occurred a few times. At the DNA level, this CDR3 is encoded by other sequences in the same sample as well. V is TRBV9 and J is TRBJ2-1; D gene unclear. CDR3 size: 11 residues. Between the trimmed V and J ends, which lost 1 base and 8 bases, there was a span of 4 bases. Germline loops: CDR1 SGDLS, CDR2 YYNGEE. Here the CDR3 DNA reads TGTGCCAGCAGCGTAAATGATGAGCAGTTCTTC. It yields the protein CASSVNDEQFF.

The chain employs TRBV19 and TRBJ1-2; tentative D call: TRBD1 (5 bases). The CDR3 contains 13 residues. Trimming left V 7 bases short and J 8 bases short, with 17 bases between. Germline loops: CDR1 LNHDA, CDR2 SQIVND (reference sequence). The CDR3 bases are TGTGCCAGTACTCCCGGGGCCGCGAGAGGCTACACCTTC. It codes for CASTPGAARGYTF.

This clone was seen just once. The chain recombines TRBV28 with TRBJ2-5, with 8 bases aligning to TRBD2. The J call is uncertain, as TRBJ2-7 better fits the DNA end. Germline-derived CDR1 and CDR2 are MDHEN and SYDVKM. The CDR3 totals 13 residues. CDR3 loop: CASMGLETYEQYF. CDR3 sequence (DNA): TGTGCCAGCATGGGACTAGAAACCTACGAGCAGTACTTC.

This chain links TRBV10-3 with TRBJ1-2; 10 nucleotides match TRBD1. V trimming: 11 bases; J trimming: 10 bases; junction bases outside the gene matches: 19. In germline, CDR1 is ENHRY, CDR2 SYGVKD. This CDR3 comprises 15 residues. CDR3 in amino acids: CASGQGLSMARDYTF. The CDR3 DNA follows: TGTGCCTCGGGACAGGGGCTGTCTATGGCCCGTGACTACACCTTC.

The chain employs TRBV7-9 and TRBJ2-5; 9 nucleotides match TRBD1. Germline lookup yields CDR1 SEHNR and CDR2 FQNEAQ (reference sequence). V dropped 2 bases and J dropped 7; count of bases not matched to a gene: 11. CDR3 length: 16 amino acids. The CDR3 nucleotides are TGTGCCAGCAGCTTAAGAGGGGACAGGGTCGCAGGGACCCAGTACTTC. The encoded protein is CASSLRGDRVAGTQYF.

V usage is TRBV2 and J usage is TRBJ1-5, with D maybe TRBD1 (5 bases). V was pared by 1 base and J by 3 bases, with 19 bases between. In germline, CDR1 is SNHLY, CDR2 FYNNEI. The CDR3 sequence is 18 residues long. The CDR3 DNA sequence: TGTGCCAGCAGTGAAGGGGTCCGGTTGGTGGGGCACAATCAGCCCCAGCATTTT. It encodes CASSEGVRLVGHNQPQHF.

The gene calls are TRBV5-6 and TRBJ1-2; TRBD1 is a possible D gene (5 bases). Trimming left V 3 bases short and J 1 base short, with 16 bases between. There are 16 residues in the CDR3. Germline CDR1 and CDR2: SGHDT and YYEEEE. CDR3 residues: CASSSPGGGLNYGYTF. DNA of the CDR3: TGTGCCAGCAGCTCGCCGGGTGGGGGACTTAACTATGGCTACACCTTC.

This clone was seen a single time. Different DNA sequences within this sample yield the same CDR3. V is TRBV28 and J is TRBJ1-2; D gene unclear. Per germline, CDR1 MDHEN and CDR2 SYDVKM. This CDR3 has 11 residues. Trimming stripped 2 bases from V and 7 bases from J, with 5 bases between. CDR3 region: CASSLQRGYTF. CDR3 bases: TGTGCCAGCAGTTTACAGCGTGGCTACACCTTC.

This clone was observed a single time. The rearrangement links TRBV28 to TRBJ1-4; D ambiguous. This CDR3 has 14 residues. From germline, CDR1 is MDHEN and CDR2 SYDVKM. Trimming took 6 bases from V and 10 from J, leaving 18 bases between them. This CDR3 is CASSETRPPGKLFF. The CDR3 DNA reads as TGTGCCAGCAGCGAGACCCGACCTCCGGGAAAACTGTTTTTT.

Only one count was recorded for this clone. The V call is TRBV7-2, the J call TRBJ1-1; no firm D call. The germline V and J ends were trimmed by 5 bases and 0 bases, with 10 bases remaining between them. The germline gives CDR1 SGHTA, CDR2 FQGNSA. The CDR3 is made up of 14 amino acids. CDR3 in DNA: TGTGCCAGCAGCCTTTACATCATGAACACTGAAGCTTTCTTT. Translating gives CASSLYIMNTEAFF. The entire variable domain, with the rest obtained from reference TRBV7-2 and TRBJ1-1, is as follows: GAGVSQSPSNKVTEKGKDVELRCDPISGHTALYWYRQSLGQGLEFLIYFQGNSAPDKSGLPSDRFSAERTGGSVSTLTIQRTQQEDSAVYLCASSLYIMNTEAFFGQGTRLTVV.

This chain uses TRBV2 with TRBJ2-3; D not resolved. V gave up 3 bases and J gave up 4 bases, with 14 bases separating them. The V gene's germline CDR1 is SNHLY and CDR2 FYNNEI. The CDR3 length is 15 residues. CDR3 protein: CASSDNTHKPDTQYF. DNA for the CDR3: TGTGCCAGCAGTGATAATACCCATAAGCCAGATACGCAGTATTTT.